This T cell receptor (beta chain) was documented in a study of cytomegalovirus exposure and HLA in healthy donors. Trimming cost V 1 base and J 4 bases, with 4 bases left between them. The germline V gene has CDR1 LNHNV and CDR2 YYDKDF (reference sequence). The CDR3 contains 12 residues. The study, taken as a whole, reports: Roughly uniform depth of sequencing across donors was assumed in presence/absence analyses. A link between a missense DCLRE1C variant and TCR beta V- and J-gene trimming emerged from a later analysis. As confirmed in vitro, a few CMV-associated chains were specific for CMV antigens.

For this clone: Its cognate antigen is unknown.

PCR involved 60 Vbeta and 13 Jbeta primers. Libraries were prepared by immunoSEQ multiplex PCR; TCRdb keeps only in-frame clonotypes and omits some of them. The table has about 130,000 clones, approximately 85% seen once; the top ten hold 6.7%. When sampled, the donors appeared nominally healthy, though they likely had unrecorded immune exposures. The rearrangement joins TRBV15 to TRBJ1-2, with no clear D. This clonotype was sampled from a woman between 25 and 40 years old in good health and CMV-seropositive. Sequencing input: PBMCs. The CDR3 region is CATSRGSYGYTF. In nucleotides, the CDR3 is TGTGCCACCAGCAGAGGCAGCTATGGCTACACCTTC.